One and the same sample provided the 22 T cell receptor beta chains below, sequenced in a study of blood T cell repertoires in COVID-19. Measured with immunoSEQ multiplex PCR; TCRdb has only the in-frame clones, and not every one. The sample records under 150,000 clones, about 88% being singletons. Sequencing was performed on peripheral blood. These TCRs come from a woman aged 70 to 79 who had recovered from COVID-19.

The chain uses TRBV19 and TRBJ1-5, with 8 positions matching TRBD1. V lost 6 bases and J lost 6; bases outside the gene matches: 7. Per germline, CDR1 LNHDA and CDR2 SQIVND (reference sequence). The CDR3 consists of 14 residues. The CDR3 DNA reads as TGTGCCAGTAGCGTAGGACAGGGACCTCAGCCCCAGCATTTT. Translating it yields CASSVGQGPQPQHF.

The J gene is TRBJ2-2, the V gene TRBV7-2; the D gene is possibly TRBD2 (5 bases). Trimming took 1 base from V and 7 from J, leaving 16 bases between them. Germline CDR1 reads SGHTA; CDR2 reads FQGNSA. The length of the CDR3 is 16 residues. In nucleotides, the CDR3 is TGTGCCAGCAGCTTAGTGTGGGGTAGTGAGGGCGGGGAGCTGTTTTTT. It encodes CASSLVWGSEGGELFF.

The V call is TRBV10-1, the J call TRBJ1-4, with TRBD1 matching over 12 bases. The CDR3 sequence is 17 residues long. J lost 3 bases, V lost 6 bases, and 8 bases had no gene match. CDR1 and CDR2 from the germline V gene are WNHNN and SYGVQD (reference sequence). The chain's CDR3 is CASSAGTGGIANEKLFF. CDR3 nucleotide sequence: TGCGCCAGCAGCGCCGGGACAGGGGGCATCGCTAATGAAAAACTGTTTTTT.

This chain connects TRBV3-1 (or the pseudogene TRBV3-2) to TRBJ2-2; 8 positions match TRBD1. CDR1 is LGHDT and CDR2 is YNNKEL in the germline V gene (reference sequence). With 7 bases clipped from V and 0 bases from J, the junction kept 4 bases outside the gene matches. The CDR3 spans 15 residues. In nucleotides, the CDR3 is TGTGCCAGCACACAGGGGGTAGCGAACACCGGGGAGCTGTTTTTT. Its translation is CASTQGVANTGELFF.

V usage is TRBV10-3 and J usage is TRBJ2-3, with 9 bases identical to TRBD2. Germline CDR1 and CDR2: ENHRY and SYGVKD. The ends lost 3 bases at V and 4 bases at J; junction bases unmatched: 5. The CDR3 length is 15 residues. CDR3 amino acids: CAISDIAGVADTQYF. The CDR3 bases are TGTGCCATCAGTGATATAGCGGGAGTGGCAGATACGCAGTATTTT.

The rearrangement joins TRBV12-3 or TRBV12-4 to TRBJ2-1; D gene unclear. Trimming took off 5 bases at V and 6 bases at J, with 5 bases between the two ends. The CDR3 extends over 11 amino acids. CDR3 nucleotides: TGTGCCAGCAGTGCAGTCAATGAGCAGTTCTTC. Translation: CASSAVNEQFF.

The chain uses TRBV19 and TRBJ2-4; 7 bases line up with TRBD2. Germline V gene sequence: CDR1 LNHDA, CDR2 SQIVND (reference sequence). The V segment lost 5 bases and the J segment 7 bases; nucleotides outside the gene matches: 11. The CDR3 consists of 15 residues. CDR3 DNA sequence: TGTGCCAGTAGTTACTCGCAGGGAGGGTCGAACATTCAGTACTTC. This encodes CASSYSQGGSNIQYF. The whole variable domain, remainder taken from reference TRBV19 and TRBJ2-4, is DGGITQSPKYLFRKEGQNVTLSCEQNLNHDAMYWYRQDPGQGLRLIYYSQIVNDFQKGDIAEGYSVSREKKESFPLTVTSAQKNPTAFYLCASSYSQGGSNIQYFGAGTRLSVL.

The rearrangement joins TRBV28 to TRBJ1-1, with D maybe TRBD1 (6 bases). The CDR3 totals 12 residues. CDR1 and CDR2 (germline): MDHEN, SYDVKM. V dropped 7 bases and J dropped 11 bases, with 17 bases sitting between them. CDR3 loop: CASINRQDKAFF. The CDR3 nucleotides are TGTGCCAGCATTAACCGACAGGATAAGGCTTTCTTT.

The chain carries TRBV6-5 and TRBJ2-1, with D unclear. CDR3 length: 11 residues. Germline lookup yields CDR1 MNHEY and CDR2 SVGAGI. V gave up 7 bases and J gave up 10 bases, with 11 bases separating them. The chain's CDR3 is CASTLLSEQFF. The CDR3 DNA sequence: TGTGCCAGCACTCTACTGAGCGAGCAGTTCTTC.

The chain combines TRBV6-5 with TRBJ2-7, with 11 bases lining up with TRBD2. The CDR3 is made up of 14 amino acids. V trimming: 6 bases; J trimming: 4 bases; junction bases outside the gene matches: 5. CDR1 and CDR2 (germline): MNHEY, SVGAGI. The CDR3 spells CASRRLAGLYEQYF. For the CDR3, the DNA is TGTGCCAGCAGGCGACTAGCGGGGCTATACGAGCAGTACTTC.

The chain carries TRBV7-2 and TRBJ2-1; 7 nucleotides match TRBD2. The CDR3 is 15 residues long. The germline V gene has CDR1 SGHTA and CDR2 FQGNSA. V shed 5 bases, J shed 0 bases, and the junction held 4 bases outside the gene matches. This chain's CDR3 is CASSPTGGSYNEQFF. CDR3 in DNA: TGTGCCAGCAGCCCCACGGGGGGCTCCTACAATGAGCAGTTCTTC.

Here the CDR3 reads CAIKGQNYNEQFF. In nucleotides, the CDR3 is TGTGCCATCAAAGGACAGAACTACAATGAGCAGTTCTTC. This chain uses TRBV10-3 with TRBJ2-1; tentative D call: TRBD1 (6 bases). CDR1 is ENHRY, CDR2 SYGVKD, per germline. The CDR3 consists of 13 residues. The germline V and J ends were trimmed by 7 bases and 3 bases, with 10 bases remaining between them.

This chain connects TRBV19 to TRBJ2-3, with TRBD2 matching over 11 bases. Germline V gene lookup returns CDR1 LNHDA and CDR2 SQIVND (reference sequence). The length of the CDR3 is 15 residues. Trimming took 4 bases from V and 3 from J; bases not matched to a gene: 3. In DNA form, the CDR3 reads TGTGCCAGTAGTAGAGCTAGCGGGGGGACAGATACGCAGTATTTT. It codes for CASSRASGGTDTQYF.

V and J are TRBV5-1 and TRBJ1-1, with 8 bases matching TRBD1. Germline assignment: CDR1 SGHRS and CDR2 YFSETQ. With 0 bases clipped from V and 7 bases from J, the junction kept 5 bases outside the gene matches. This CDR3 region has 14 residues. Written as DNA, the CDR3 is TGCGCCAGCAGCTTGGAGGGACAGGCGGGTGAAGCTTTCTTT. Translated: CASSLEGQAGEAFF. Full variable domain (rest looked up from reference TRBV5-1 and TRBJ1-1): KAGVTQTPRYLIKTRGQQVTLSCSPISGHRSVSWYQQTPGQGLQFLFEYFSETQRNKGNFPGRFSGRQFSNSRSEMNVSTLELGDSALYLCASSLEGQAGEAFFGQGTRLTVV.

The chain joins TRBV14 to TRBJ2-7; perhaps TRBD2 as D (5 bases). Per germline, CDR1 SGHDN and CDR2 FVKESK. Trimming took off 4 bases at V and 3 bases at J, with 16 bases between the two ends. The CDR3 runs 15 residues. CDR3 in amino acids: CASSLLRPGGYEQYF. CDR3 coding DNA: TGTGCCAGCAGCCTCTTAAGGCCTGGAGGCTACGAGCAGTACTTC.

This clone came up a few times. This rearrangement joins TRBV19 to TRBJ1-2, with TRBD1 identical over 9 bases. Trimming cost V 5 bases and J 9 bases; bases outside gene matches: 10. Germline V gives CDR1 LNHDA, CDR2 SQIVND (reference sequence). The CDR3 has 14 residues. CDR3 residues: CASSPTGGRRSYTF. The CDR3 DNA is TGTGCCAGTAGTCCTACAGGGGGCCGGCGGAGCTACACCTTC.

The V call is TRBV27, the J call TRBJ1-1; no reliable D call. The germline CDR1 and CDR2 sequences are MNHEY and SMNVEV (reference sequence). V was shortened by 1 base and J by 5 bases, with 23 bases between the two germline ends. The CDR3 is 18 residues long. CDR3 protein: CASSLLATWGEGGTEAFF. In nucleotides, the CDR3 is TGTGCCAGCAGTTTATTGGCGACGTGGGGAGAGGGAGGAACTGAAGCTTTCTTT.

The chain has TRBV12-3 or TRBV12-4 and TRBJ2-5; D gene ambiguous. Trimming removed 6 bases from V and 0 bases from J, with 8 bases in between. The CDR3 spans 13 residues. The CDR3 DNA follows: TGTGCCAGCAGCGACGGAGACCAAGAGACCCAGTACTTC. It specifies CASSDGDQETQYF.

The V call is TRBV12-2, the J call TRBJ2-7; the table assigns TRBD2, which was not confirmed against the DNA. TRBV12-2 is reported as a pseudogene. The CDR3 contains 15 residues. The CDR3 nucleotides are TGTGCAAGTCGCTTAGGAGGGAGGCCCTCCTACGAGCAGTACTTC. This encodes CASRLGGRPSYEQYF.

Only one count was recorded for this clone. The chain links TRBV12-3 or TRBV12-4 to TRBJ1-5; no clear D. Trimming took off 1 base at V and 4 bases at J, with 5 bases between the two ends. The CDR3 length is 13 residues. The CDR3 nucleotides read TGTGCCAGCAGTTTAGAGAGGAATCAGCCCCAGCATTTT. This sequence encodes CASSLERNQPQHF.

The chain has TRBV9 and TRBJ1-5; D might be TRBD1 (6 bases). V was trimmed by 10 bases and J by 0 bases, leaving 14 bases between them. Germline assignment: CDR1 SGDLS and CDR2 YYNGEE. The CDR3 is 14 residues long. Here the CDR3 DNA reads TGTGCCCTATCAGGGGTGGGTAGCAATCAGCCCCAGCATTTT. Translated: CALSGVGSNQPQHF.

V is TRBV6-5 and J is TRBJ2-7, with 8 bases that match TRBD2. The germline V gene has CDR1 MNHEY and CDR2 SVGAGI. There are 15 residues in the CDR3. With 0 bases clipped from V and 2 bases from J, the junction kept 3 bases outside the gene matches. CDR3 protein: CASSYSPGGTYEQYF. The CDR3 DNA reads TGTGCCAGCAGTTACTCCCCGGGAGGGACCTACGAGCAGTACTTC.